Presented here are 5 T cell receptor beta chains from one specimen sequenced in a study of beta chain features in type 1 diabetes. Expressed TCRB transcripts were sequenced because the isolated RNA had all been reverse transcribed beforehand. TCRdb's table, derived via immunoSEQ multiplex PCR, lists solely in-frame clones and lacks some. This sample has 130,000 to 150,000 clones, with 40% to 60% found just once. Input material: Tregs from blood. Source of these receptors: a man between 18 and 35 years old in good health.

CDR3 nucleotides: TGTGCCAGCTCACCGGGTACAGGTATCGTGGCATTCTTT. Translating gives CASSPGTGIVAFF. The chain has TRBV18 and TRBJ1-1; perhaps TRBD1 as D (5 bases). The CDR3 loop spans 13 amino acids. Germline loops: CDR1 KGHSH, CDR2 LQKENI. The V end lost 3 bases, the J end lost 14 bases, and 19 bases lay between the germline ends.

This sequence joins TRBV28 and TRBJ2-6; 8 bases map to TRBD1. The CDR3 runs 16 residues. The J segment lost 2 bases and the V segment lost 3 bases, leaving 3 bases of the junction unmatched. Germline CDR1 and CDR2: MDHEN and SYDVKM. The CDR3 coding sequence is TGTGCCAGCAGTTTGAGGACAGGGACTGGGGCCAACGTCCTGACTTTC. The encoded protein is CASSLRTGTGANVLTF. The entire variable domain, with the rest obtained from reference TRBV28 and TRBJ2-6, is as follows: DVKVTQSSRYLVKRTGEKVFLECVQDMDHENMFWYRQDPGLGLRLIYFSYDVKMKEKGDIPEGYSVSREKKERFSLILESASTNQTSMYLCASSLRTGTGANVLTFGAGSRLTVL.

About this clone: One end of the junction does not line up with germline, which may come from a read error. The chain uses TRBV4-3 and TRBJ2-3; TRBD1 aligns across 9 bases. This CDR3 is built from 14 residues. The germline gives CDR1 LGHNA, CDR2 YSLEER. The CDR3 here is CANSQGTGLDTQYF. Here the CDR3 DNA reads TGCGCCAACAGCCAAGGGACAGGGCTTGATACGCAGTATTTT.

This clone has only a few counts. The V call is TRBV25-1, the J call TRBJ1-4; no clear D. V lost 2 bases, J lost 6 bases, and 13 bases lay in between. Germline V gene lookup returns CDR1 MGHDK and CDR2 SYGVNS. The CDR3 covers 15 residues. The DNA of the CDR3 is TGTGCCAGCAGTGAAATACAGTTTTATGATGAAAAACTGTTTTTT. Encoded protein: CASSEIQFYDEKLFF.

The chain links TRBV7-3 to TRBJ2-3, with TRBD2 matching over 9 bases. The V segment lost 4 bases and the J segment 8 bases; nucleotides outside the gene matches: 10. This CDR3 spans 15 amino acids. The germline CDR1 and CDR2 sequences are SGHTA and FQGTGA. For the CDR3, the DNA is TGTGCCAGCAGCTCTGGGACTAGCAGAACTAGTACGCAGTATTTT. Translating it yields CASSSGTSRTSTQYF.